This T cell receptor beta chain appears in the sequencing data of a study of beta chain features in type 1 diabetes. Study overall: Cell yields, gender and age were comparable in patients and healthy donors.

The V gene lost 1 base and the J gene lost 2 bases, with 10 bases spanning the gap. Germline V gene data show CDR1 as SGHRS and CDR2 as YFSETQ. CDR3 length: 16 amino acids. Each of the CD4+ naive, central memory, regulatory and stem cell-like memory populations was sorted via CD45RO/CCR7/CD25/CD127/CD95/CD27. In all sorted populations, purity surpassed 95%. Expressed TCRB transcripts were sequenced because the entire RNA isolate underwent reverse transcription. Clones were sequenced by immunoSEQ multiplex PCR, and TCRdb holds only the in-frame ones, with some missing. The table lists around 500,000 clones, approximately 31% of them singletons. A few counts support this clone.

The material sequenced was naive CD4+ T cells from blood. The chain joins TRBV5-1 to TRBJ2-6, with D perhaps TRBD1 (5 bases). The sequence was obtained from a man aged 18 to 30 in good health. CDR3 in DNA: TGCGCCAGCAGCTTGAGGCCAGGGACTGGGGCCAACGTCCTGACTTTC. Protein sequence: CASSLRPGTGANVLTF.